These 30 T cell receptor beta chains share one sample of origin, sequenced in a study of OX40 agonist ivuxolimab in advanced cancers. Only in-frame clones appear in the TCRdb table, and some are missing; sequencing was by immunoSEQ multiplex PCR. The table lists 75,000 or so clones, 84% of them singletons, with approximately 25% in the top ten. The specimen comprised CD4+ or CD8+ T cells sorted from blood, sampled in a trial of the OX40 agonist ivuxolimab. These receptors were obtained from an adult with an advanced solid tumor such as melanoma, head and neck, liver or kidney cancer.

This chain uses TRBV11-2 with TRBJ2-1; 12 positions agree with TRBD2. The junction had 14 bases not matched to a gene; V was cut back by 6 bases and J by 2 bases. Germline assignment: CDR1 SGHAT and CDR2 FQNNGV. The CDR3 runs to 19 residues. The CDR3 nucleotides read TGTGCCAGCAGAACCATATCTAGCGGGGGGGCCGGGACCTACAATGAGCAGTTCTTC. As protein: CASRTISSGGAGTYNEQFF. Looking up the rest from reference TRBV11-2 and TRBJ2-1 gives the full variable domain: EAGVAQSPRYKIIEKRQSVAFWCNPISGHATLYWYQQILGQGPKLLIQFQNNGVVDDSQLPKDRFSAERLKGVDSTLKIQPAKLEDSAVYLCASRTISSGGAGTYNEQFFGPGTRLTVL.

The genes are TRBV5-1 and TRBJ1-1, with D unresolved. CDR1 is SGHRS, CDR2 YFSETQ, per germline. V dropped 0 bases and J dropped 5 bases, with 14 bases sitting between them. The CDR3 totals 15 residues. CDR3 bases: TGCGCCAGCAGCTTGGCCCCCTTGAGGGAAACTGAAGCTTTCTTT. Protein product: CASSLAPLRETEAFF.

This clone was observed once. In DNA, the CDR3 is TGTGCCACGGCTCCCTCGCTATCGGGCTACGAGCAGTACTTC. Translating it yields CATAPSLSGYEQYF. This chain uses TRBV2 with TRBJ2-7; no definite D call. Trimming cost V 10 bases and J 3 bases, with 19 bases left between them. This CDR3 has 14 residues. Germline lookup yields CDR1 SNHLY and CDR2 FYNNEI.

The rearrangement uses TRBV5-1 and TRBJ2-5; D assignment may be TRBD1 or TRBD2 (6 bases each). Per the germline V gene, CDR1 is SGHRS and CDR2 is YFSETQ. The CDR3 extends over 14 amino acids. Trimming stripped 4 bases from V and 5 bases from J, with 15 bases between. For the CDR3, the DNA is TGCGCCAGCAGCCAGACTAGGGGGGAGGAGACCCAGTACTTC. Its protein product is CASSQTRGEETQYF. Full variable domain (outside the CDR3, taken from reference TRBV5-1 and TRBJ2-5): KAGVTQTPRYLIKTRGQQVTLSCSPISGHRSVSWYQQTPGQGLQFLFEYFSETQRNKGNFPGRFSGRQFSNSRSEMNVSTLELGDSALYLCASSQTRGEETQYFGPGTRLLVL.

The CDR3 region is CASTYLLAGTYEQYF. Here the CDR3 DNA reads TGCGCCAGCACTTATTTACTAGCGGGGACCTACGAGCAGTACTTC. The chain links TRBV4-3 to TRBJ2-7, with 10 bases fitting TRBD2. The V gene's germline CDR1 is LGHNA and CDR2 YSLEER. The CDR3 is 15 residues long. The J segment lost 2 bases and the V segment lost 7 bases, leaving 8 bases of the junction unmatched.

The chain links TRBV25-1 to TRBJ2-5; tentatively, D is TRBD1 or TRBD2 (5 bases each). V shed 1 base and J shed 1 base, with 10 bases lying between them. Looked up from germline, CDR1 is MGHDK and CDR2 is SYGVNS. CDR3 length equals 15 residues. CDR3 amino acids: CASSEWRGVQETQYF. DNA of the CDR3: TGTGCCAGCAGTGAATGGCGAGGGGTCCAAGAGACCCAGTACTTC.

The chain joins TRBV10-3 to TRBJ2-7; 12 nucleotides align to TRBD2. Trimming removed 6 bases from V and 5 bases from J; junction bases left unmatched: 17. CDR1 is ENHRY and CDR2 is SYGVKD in the germline V gene. CDR3 length: 18 residues. The CDR3 loop reads CAIRPAPRTSGELHEQYF. CDR3 nucleotides: TGTGCCATCAGGCCCGCCCCTAGGACTAGCGGGGAGTTGCACGAGCAGTACTTC.

The V gene is TRBV15, the J gene TRBJ2-1; 7 bases match TRBD2. Germline assignment: CDR1 LNHNV and CDR2 YYDKDF (reference sequence). This CDR3 comprises 16 residues. Germline trimming cut 1 base from V and 0 bases from J; bases unmatched to any gene: 3. CDR3 DNA sequence: TGTGCCACCAGCAGAGGGACTAGATTCTCCTACAATGAGCAGTTCTTC. This codes for CATSRGTRFSYNEQFF.

This clone was seen more than once but under ten times. The chain joins TRBV4-3 to TRBJ1-5, with D perhaps matching TRBD1 (5 bases). Trimming pared 0 bases from V and 6 bases from J, leaving 15 bases between. From germline, CDR1 is LGHNA and CDR2 YSLEER. This CDR3 has 16 amino acids. The CDR3 DNA is TGCGCCAGCAGCCAAGAAAATCGCCAGGGTATTCAGCCCCAGCATTTT. Its protein product is CASSQENRQGIQPQHF.

V is TRBV9 and J is TRBJ2-2; D gene uncertain. The CDR3 extends over 12 amino acids. Trimming shortened V by 4 bases and J by 6 bases, and 7 bases separated the two germline ends. Germline V gene sequence: CDR1 SGDLS, CDR2 YYNGEE. In nucleotides, the CDR3 is TGTGCCAGCAGCCCATCACCCGGGGAGCTGTTTTTT. It codes for CASSPSPGELFF.

The chain is built from TRBV5-1 and TRBJ2-1; no definite D call. Germline CDR1 is SGHRS and CDR2 is YFSETQ. The length of the CDR3 is 14 residues. V gave up 0 bases and J gave up 4 bases, with 8 bases separating them. The CDR3 DNA sequence: TGCGCCAGCAGCTTGGATCGGATTTACAATGAGCAGTTCTTC. This gives the protein CASSLDRIYNEQFF.

The V call is TRBV11-2, the J call TRBJ2-7; 9 bases fit TRBD1. Germline CDR1 SGHAT, CDR2 FQNNGV. The trim removed 11 bases at V and 6 bases at J, leaving 11 bases unmatched. This CDR3 is built from 13 residues. CDR3 bases: TGTGCCGTCGATAACAGGGGGCTGGGCGAGCAGTACTTC. It translates to CAVDNRGLGEQYF.

This clone was seen only a few times. The rearrangement links TRBV19 to TRBJ2-7; TRBD1 matches 9 bases. The CDR3 runs to 13 residues. J lost 4 bases, V lost 6 bases, and 4 bases had no gene match. CDR1 is LNHDA, CDR2 SQIVND, per germline (reference sequence). The CDR3 here is CASSGTGLYEQYF. CDR3 DNA sequence: TGTGCCAGTAGCGGGACAGGGCTATACGAGCAGTACTTC.

With respect to this clone: The sample holds other DNA sequences that translate to the same CDR3. The rearrangement links TRBV6-5 to TRBJ1-1; unclear D gene. Germline CDR1 reads MNHEY; CDR2 reads SVGAGI. CDR3 length equals 14 residues. V gave up 0 bases and J gave up 1 base, with 6 bases separating them. CDR3 in DNA: TGTGCCAGCAGTTACTCAGGCGGGAACACTGAAGCTTTCTTT. Protein product: CASSYSGGNTEAFF.

V is TRBV18 and J is TRBJ1-1, with TRBD1 identical over 7 bases. This CDR3 region has 14 residues. J gave up 1 base and V 3 bases, and 2 bases lay outside the gene matches. Germline assignment: CDR1 KGHSH and CDR2 LQKENI. This CDR3 is CASSPGTANTEAFF. The DNA for the CDR3 is TGTGCCAGCTCACCGGGGACAGCGAACACTGAAGCTTTCTTT. Combining the CDR3 with reference TRBV18 and TRBJ1-1 gives the whole variable domain NAGVMQNPRHLVRRRGQEARLRCSPMKGHSHVYWYRQLPEEGLKFMVYLQKENIIDESGMPKERFSAEFPKEGPSILRIQQVVRGDSAAYFCASSPGTANTEAFFGQGTRLTVV.

V is TRBV19 and J is TRBJ1-2; TRBD1 aligns across 8 bases. CDR3 length: 13 residues. Germline-derived CDR1 and CDR2 are LNHDA and SQIVND (reference sequence). Trimming cost V 9 bases and J 4 bases; bases outside gene matches: 7. CDR3 DNA: TGTGCCAGCCGCCGGGACAGGATCTATGGCTACACCTTC. This gives the protein CASRRDRIYGYTF.

This sequence joins TRBV2 and TRBJ2-7, with 7 bases identical to TRBD1. This CDR3 has 15 residues. Trimming at V came to 5 bases and at J to 9 bases, leaving 16 bases not matched to a gene. CDR1 is SNHLY and CDR2 is FYNNEI in the germline V gene. Here the CDR3 DNA reads TGTGCCAGCAGTCCTATAGGACCAGGGGGTGAACGGCAGTACTTC. This sequence encodes CASSPIGPGGERQYF. The full variable domain, in which reference TRBV2 and TRBJ2-7 provide the parts outside the CDR3, is EPEVTQTPSHQVTQMGQEVILRCVPISNHLYFYWYRQILGQKVEFLVSFYNNEISEKSEIFDDQFSVERPDGSNFTLKIRSTKLEDSAMYFCASSPIGPGGERQYFGPGTRLTVT.

The chain combines TRBV6-1 with TRBJ1-3, with D possibly being TRBD1 (5 bases). The CDR3 is 15 residues long. Looked up from germline, CDR1 is MNHNS and CDR2 is SASEGT. Trimming took off 6 bases at V and 0 bases at J, with 12 bases between the two ends. The chain's CDR3 is CASRRDGLSGNTIYF. DNA of the CDR3: TGTGCCAGCAGACGGGACGGCCTCTCTGGAAACACCATATATTTT.

Of note for this clone: One end of the junction does not line up with germline, which may come from a read error. The rearrangement links TRBV7-9 to TRBJ1-2, with 7 bases identical to TRBD1. The CDR3 is made up of 15 amino acids. Germline V gives CDR1 SEHNR, CDR2 FQNEAQ (reference sequence). In DNA, the CDR3 is TGCGCCAGCAGCCAAGATCCCAGGACAGGCGGTGGCTACACCTTC. This encodes CASSQDPRTGGGYTF.

The rearrangement joins TRBV9 to TRBJ2-3, with TRBD1 identical over 10 bases. Trimming took 2 bases from V and 1 from J; bases not matched to a gene: 4. The CDR3 covers 16 residues. Germline V gene data show CDR1 as SGDLS and CDR2 as YYNGEE. The CDR3 DNA is TGTGCCAGCAGCGTCCATGGGACAGGGGGCACAGATACGCAGTATTTT. As protein: CASSVHGTGGTDTQYF.

The rearrangement links TRBV2 to TRBJ2-7, with D maybe TRBD1 (6 bases). V lost 7 bases to trimming and J lost 3 bases, with 13 bases between them. CDR3 size: 13 residues. CDR1 is SNHLY, CDR2 FYNNEI, per germline. The CDR3 DNA follows: TGTGCCAGCATTTCCGGGACAAACTACGAGCAGTACTTC. Its protein is CASISGTNYEQYF.

The chain is built from TRBV5-6 and TRBJ2-7; TRBD1 matches at 11 bases. Germline CDR1 is SGHDT and CDR2 is YYEEEE. The J segment lost 2 bases and the V segment lost 2 bases, leaving 3 bases of the junction unmatched. CDR3 length: 15 amino acids. CDR3 nucleotides: TGTGCCAGCAGCTTCGGGGGACAGGGGGCCTACGAGCAGTACTTC. Protein product: CASSFGGQGAYEQYF.

V usage is TRBV6-1 and J usage is TRBJ1-5; D remains unclear. Trimming shortened V by 3 bases and J by 5 bases, and 5 bases separated the two germline ends. The CDR3 extends over 12 amino acids. Per germline, CDR1 MNHNS and CDR2 SASEGT. The CDR3 spells CASSDSDQPQHF. CDR3 DNA: TGTGCCAGCAGTGATTCCGATCAGCCCCAGCATTTT.

V and J are TRBV10-1 and TRBJ1-2, with a possible D match to TRBD1 (6 bases). Trimming shortened V by 6 bases and J by 6 bases, and 26 bases separated the two germline ends. Germline values: CDR1 WNHNN, CDR2 SYGVQD (reference sequence). The CDR3 is 17 residues long. This chain's CDR3 is CASRTLKSPTGYDGYTF. In nucleotides, the CDR3 is TGCGCCAGCAGAACATTAAAATCCCCAACAGGGTATGATGGCTACACCTTC.

A note on this clone: Within the sample, other DNA sequences also encode this same CDR3. This chain uses TRBV7-8 with TRBJ2-1; TRBD2 aligns across 7 bases. V dropped 1 base and J dropped 7; count of bases not matched to a gene: 4. The CDR3 runs to 14 residues. Germline V CDR1 and CDR2: SGHVS, FQNEAQ. CDR3 amino acids: CASSLGGEGNEQFF. The CDR3 DNA follows: TGTGCCAGCAGCTTAGGAGGGGAGGGGAATGAGCAGTTCTTC.

This chain joins TRBV7-9 and TRBJ2-1; 7 bases fit TRBD2. CDR1 and CDR2 (germline): SEHNR, FQNEAQ (reference sequence). The CDR3 is 15 residues long. V lost 1 base and J lost 5; bases outside the gene matches: 5. The CDR3: CASSLVTSAHNEQFF. CDR3 coding DNA: TGTGCCAGCAGCTTAGTTACTAGCGCCCACAATGAGCAGTTCTTC.

V and J are TRBV7-9 and TRBJ2-7, with D possibly called TRBD1 or TRBD2 (5 bases each). Trimming cost V 0 bases and J 4 bases, with 10 bases left between them. The germline gives CDR1 SEHNR, CDR2 FQNEAQ (reference sequence). The CDR3 sequence is 14 residues long. In DNA form, the CDR3 reads TGTGCCAGCAGCTTAGCAGAGGGGCTATACGAGCAGTACTTC. The encoded protein is CASSLAEGLYEQYF.

About this clone itself: The same CDR3 is also encoded by other DNA sequences in this sample. The chain is built from TRBV5-4 and TRBJ1-1; D is unclear. Germline V CDR1 and CDR2: SGHNT, YYREEE (reference sequence). This CDR3 comprises 13 residues. The germline V and J ends were trimmed by 1 base and 4 bases, with 8 bases remaining between them. Here the CDR3 reads CASSLSRGTEAFF. For the CDR3, the DNA is TGTGCCAGCAGCTTGTCCCGGGGCACTGAAGCTTTCTTT.

The V gene is TRBV6-5, the J gene TRBJ2-7; 8 bases align to TRBD1. Losses at the gene ends were 5 bases for V and 2 bases for J; bases not matched to a gene: 8. Germline CDR1 is MNHEY and CDR2 is SVGAGI. The CDR3 has 15 amino acids. The CDR3: CASSRGTGLPYEQYF. CDR3 sequence (DNA): TGTGCCAGCAGTCGAGGGACAGGACTACCCTACGAGCAGTACTTC.

The chain carries TRBV6-5 and TRBJ1-1; D gene uncertain. V was cut by 6 bases and J by 7 bases, with 24 bases left in between. The germline CDR1 and CDR2 sequences are MNHEY and SVGAGI. The CDR3 covers 16 residues. DNA of the CDR3: TGTGCCAGCAGCTACCTTTCGGGTGGTCCGAACGTTGAAGCTTTCTTT. This codes for CASSYLSGGPNVEAFF.